One TCR beta chain is described in this entry. No antigen is known for it. V was pared by 4 bases and J by 10 bases, with 10 bases between. The CDR3 has 10 residues. Per germline, CDR1 GTSNPN and CDR2 SVGIG (reference sequence). These data belong to a study of T cell responses to AZD1222 COVID-19 vaccine. Points from the study as a whole: Only 5 to 7 AZD1222 recipients were seropositive at baseline. Unmutated variant regions are reportedly targeted by nearly half of spike-specific TCRs.

Produced via immunoSEQ multiplex PCR; TCRdb's table is partial and in-frame only. Of approximately 130,000 clones listed, approximately 90% are singletons. This TCR was recovered from an adult in good health. The sample in question was peripheral blood, obtained on day 0 of AZD1222 vaccination. V usage is TRBV30 and J usage is TRBJ1-1, with D perhaps matching TRBD1 (6 bases). CDR3 in DNA: TGTGCCTGGACTACAGGGAGAGCTTTCTTT. It specifies CAWTTGRAFF.